This TCR beta chain originates from a study of blood T cells in healthy people across ages (dated by TCRdb to about 2015). Concerning the study at large: In model experiments, template switching captured roughly one uniquely barcoded TCR beta cDNA molecule for every two T cells. Age-related changes in TCR beta repertoire diversity were measured in the study by deep sequencing normalized with unique cDNA molecular identifiers. Donors were grouped into four age groups: young (average roughly 17 years), middle-aged (roughly 40), aged (about 60) and long-lived (around 82). To avoid experimental bias, donors of different ages were randomly spread across the sequencing lanes. The study analyzed two additional independent replicas of 1 million unique cDNA reads from the same blood draw for two donors, one aged 18 to 30 and one aged 80 or older. Paper-wide results and their limitations: The long-lived group showed more naive CD4+ T cells, fewer expanded clones and increased TCR diversity than the aged group, suggesting age selection. Because donor CMV infection status was unknown, age-related changes in expanded clonotypes were potentially confounded. Estimates of total diversity based on one million sequenced T cells were considered lower bounds and underestimates. The percentage of naive T cells measured by flow cytometry correlated strongly with observed TCR beta diversity. Because profiling used bulk unsorted PBMCs, naive and antigen-experienced compartments could not be compared conclusively. Observed TCR beta diversity per million T cells fell roughly linearly with age, and a significant reduction was already apparent by age about 43.

The library was generated by 5' RACE. The sequencer was an Illumina HiSeq 2500. A second PCR of roughly 6 to 12 cycles was performed with a sample-barcoded 5' primer and a J-beta primer mix. A template-switch 5' adaptor carrying 12 random nucleotides introduced a unique molecular identifier onto each TCR beta cDNA molecule. Each sample yielded at least 3 million CDR3-containing paired-end reads. First-strand cDNA synthesis was performed from all RNA using the Mint cDNA synthesis kit, with priming by a TRBC-specific oligonucleotide. Following uracil-DNA glycosylase treatment, a first 18-cycle PCR with universal primers M1SS and BC2_uni_R was performed on all cDNA. As for the authors' bioinformatics: For normalization, 1 million high-quality reads, each with a distinct molecular identifier, were randomly selected from each sample. Reads sharing molecular identifiers were discarded rather than binned into consensus sequences. MiTCR, set to a Q25 quality threshold and the strictest error-elimination algorithm, was used for CDR3 identification, clonotype clustering and error correction. A nonparametric unseen species model with Euler transformation was used to estimate lower-bound total TCR beta diversity. TCRdb's own reprocessing of the public reads used fastp at Q25 and MiXCR and kept productive beta chains. Records with the same CDR3 protein are collapsed into one entry carrying the most frequent genes and DNA. V and J calls and clone size were set by TCRdb, not the authors. For this sample the table gives 550,000 to 650,000 distinct CDR3 sequences, of which approximately 30% were detected only once. Clones ranked in the top ten supply 15% to 18% of the sample.

Worth noting for this clonotype: It has no known antigen specificity. No qualities accompany the bases; no much larger clone lies one base away.

The CDR3 numbers 15 residues from cysteine through phenylalanine. Only CDR3 DNA is held: 45 bases, read in frame from base 1. From a lookup of the germline V gene, CDR1 and CDR2 are ENHRY and SYGVKD. Cut back by 3 bases and 0 bases, the V and J ends lie 9 bases apart. The approximately 40 donors, aged about 6 to 100 years, were systemically healthy Caucasian individuals from Russia. Each donor gave ten milliliters of peripheral blood, collected into EDTA-treated Vacutainer tubes. Ficoll-Paque density-gradient centrifugation was used to isolate PBMCs, with at least 6.5 million obtained per sample. Trizol reagent was used to extract total RNA from PBMCs, with at least 5 micrograms per sample. Naive CD45RAhigh/CD27high T cell percentages were measured by flow cytometry on a PBMC aliquot from every donor.

This chain joins TRBV10-3 to TRBJ1-3, with no confidently assigned D gene. Material for sequencing was blood. This clonotype was sampled from an elderly woman in good health. The CDR3 here reads CAISDDTSSGNTIYF. The DNA sequence is as follows: TGTGCCATCAGTGATGACACGAGCTCTGGAAACACCATATATTTT.